The TCR beta chain described here comes from a study of PD-L1 blockade in urothelial cancer listed by TCRdb under 2017. Regarding the study in general: All patients started therapy at some point between 2014 and 2016 and received atezolizumab 1,200 mg intravenously every 3 weeks. Blood samples were analyzed 3 weeks after the start of treatment (second dose) and 6 weeks after the start of treatment. Durable clinical benefit was defined as progression-free survival longer than 6 months, and TCR features were also tested against progression-free and overall survival. Pretreatment tumor samples, along with matched peripheral blood collected serially before and after atezolizumab treatment, underwent TCR sequencing. Blood samples gave median yields of around 140,000 T cells and 83,000 or so unique TCRs, along with a median clonality of 0.080. About 85% of the 29 patients were males with bladder-origin urothelial cancer, and about 60% of the roughly 30 reported a prior smoking history. In the same patients, pretreatment tumors underwent whole exome sequencing and RNA sequencing in addition to TCR sequencing. Fewer than ten patients reached durable clinical benefit, while 15 to 20 patients did not. An ECOG performance status of 0 or 1 was recorded for the patients, and 0 to 3 prior chemotherapy regimens had been received by the patients. Under 30 patients had pretreatment blood TCR-seq, roughly 24 had at least one posttreatment blood collection, and roughly 24 had tumor TCR-seq. Somatic, immune and clinical correlates of response to PD-L1 blockade with atezolizumab in urothelial cancer were the focus of an exploratory multi-omic analysis.

Read against the paper, the sample's time point label means: peripheral blood 6 weeks after treatment start. A total of around 30 patients with locally advanced or metastatic urothelial carcinoma, treated at Memorial Sloan Kettering on a trial protocol, made up the cohort. Peripheral blood mononuclear cells were collected pretreatment and during treatment, with between 1 and 8 total time points per patient. The Qiagen DNeasy Blood extraction kit was used to purify genomic DNA from total PBMCs and from tumor samples. PBMCs were collected pretreatment and during treatment, and were isolated and stored as previously described. CDR1 and CDR2 are read off the germline V gene (reference sequence) as SEHNR and FQNEAQ. From V the trimming removes 0 bases and from J it removes 8 bases, while the gene matches leave 3 bases of the junction unaccounted for. CDR3 length: 14 amino acids, cysteine to phenylalanine. The read is trimmed to its CDR3 DNA, 42 bases read in frame from base 1.

To estimate absolute template abundance from read counts, synthetic TCR analog templates were spiked into each PCR. Using the immunoSEQ assay, TCRbeta CDR3 regions were amplified from genomic DNA with bias-controlled V and J gene primers. Rearranged TCRbeta segments were sequenced at approximately 20X coverage. As for how the authors treated the data: Sequencing errors were corrected by clustering, and CDR3s were annotated against IMGT so that V, D and J genes could be assigned. Out-of-frame and stop-codon sequences were excluded, and only productive TCRbeta rearrangements were used in downstream analyses. Clonality was calculated as one minus the Shannon entropy normalized by the log of the number of unique productive sequences. Clones differing between time points or between blood and tumor were identified using Fisher's exact test with Benjamini-Hochberg correction, with an adjusted p below 0.01 applied as the threshold. TCRdb carries this immuneACCESS record with in-frame sequences only. Its versions omit some clonotypes, under half of them owing to an unresolved V gene in the studies checked, with the rest unexplained. V and J calls and clone size are copied from that table; D and trimming were computed from the DNA. The sample table contains 100,000 to 150,000 clones; only one count was recorded for 86% of them. Of the sample, about 2.4% is held by the ten largest clones.

Broad study findings and their caveats: Because of the small sample size (n ≈ 31) and the many exploratory analyses performed, the results are intended to be regarded as hypothesis-generating. Improved progression-free and overall survival was found to be associated with pretreatment peripheral blood TCR clonality below the median. Greater expansion of tumor-associated TCR clones in peripheral blood 3 weeks after the start of treatment was observed in patients with durable benefit (n ≈ 22, p = 0.022).

Remarks on this clone: Its antigen target is currently unknown. The sample holds no much larger clone one base away, and base qualities are not on file.

Sequencing used PBMCs, obtained around atezolizumab (anti-PD-L1) treatment. The sequence is built from TRBV7-9 and TRBJ2-1; 8 of the junction bases match TRBD1. This clonotype was obtained from a man in his forties or fifties with urothelial cancer. The CDR3 reads CASSLATDRDEQFF. The DNA reads TGTGCCAGCAGCTTAGCGACGGACAGGGATGAGCAGTTCTTC.